This TCR beta chain was retrieved from a study of OX40 agonist ivuxolimab in advanced cancers. As for the study in general: Of mixed ages from roughly 23 to 85 and averaging approximately 60 years, the group was 65% to 85% male.

Study-wide findings and caveats: Circulating CD4+ and CD8+ T cells showed clonal expansion by week 6 at 0.1 to 3.0 mg/kg.

CDR1 is LNHNV, CDR2 YYDKDF, per germline (reference sequence). The CDR3 is made up of 17 amino acids. On this clone: Its antigen is not known. A read error may account for a junction end that differs from germline. Other DNA sequences in this specimen translate into the identical CDR3.

Clones were sequenced by immunoSEQ multiplex PCR, and TCRdb holds only the in-frame ones, with some missing. The data show about 69,000 clones, around 80% seen once. This receptor was identified in an adult with an advanced solid tumor such as melanoma, head and neck, liver or kidney cancer. Material: CD4+ or CD8+ T cells sorted from blood, obtained in a trial of the OX40 agonist ivuxolimab. V usage is TRBV15 and J usage is TRBJ1-4; possible D gene TRBD1, 6 bases. The CDR3 loop is CATSPRGTTTTNEKLFF. The DNA of the CDR3 is TGTGCTACCAGCCCTAGGGGGACAACAACAACTAATGAAAAACTGTTTTTT.